This TCR beta chain appears in the sequencing data of a study of blood T cell repertoires in COVID-19 (TCRdb year 2020). Notes on the research overall: The collaborator samples originated in the United States, Italy and Spain and spanned the acute and convalescent phases of COVID-19. The material from the prospective study consisted of cDNA or gDNA derived from T cells, B-cell-depleted T cells, or PBMCs. The dataset comprised deeply sampled blood TCRbeta repertoires from subjects exposed to, actively infected with, or recovered from COVID-19. The repertoires were released in a freely available public database intended as a resource for research on the immune response to SARS-CoV-2. The samples were drawn from two sources: the first 160 participants of the ongoing ImmuneRACE study, and some 1,300 subjects contributed by 6 global collaborators. Sample metadata almost always included a de-identified subject ID, COVID-19 status, age in years and sex. HLA class I and class II types, where available, came from metadata supplied by the sample provider rather than from assay-based typing. Results the study describes overall, beyond this receptor: The quantity of clinical and demographic metadata differed by source and by participant and was supplied without curation.

Details on this clone: It has no known antigen specificity. Within one base of it there is no much larger clone, and no base qualities were kept.

The collaborating institutions used their own protocols to collect whole blood in K2EDTA tubes. For TCRbeta analysis, collaborators shipped samples in one of three forms: frozen whole blood, isolated PBMCs, or DNA extracted from either of those sample types. The CDR3 starts with the cysteine, ends with the phenylalanine, and has 16 residues. Only CDR3 DNA is held: 48 bases, read in frame from base 1. CDR1 and CDR2 are drawn from the germline V gene: SGHTA, FQGNSA. Trimming accounts for 0 bases at V and 3 bases at J, while the number of junction bases matched to no gene is 5. The immunoSEQ Assay, a bias-controlled multiplex PCR, was used to amplify TCRbeta CDR3 regions from genomic DNA. The source study handled its data this way. The number of nucleated cells in each sample was estimated from the amplification of reference gene primers within the assay. To quantify the absolute abundance of each unique TCRbeta CDR3 rearrangement, sequence reads were collapsed and filtered. For each sample, productive Simpson clonality was calculated as the square root of Simpson's diversity index over productive rearrangements. As stored in TCRdb, this immuneACCESS dataset retains in-frame rearrangements with V and J assigned. A fraction of the clones does not appear; measured against another copy, unresolved V genes explain less than half of the discrepancy, and the remainder lacks a known reason. V and J calls and clone size are those listed in that table; D and trimming were worked out from the DNA. A total of some 42,000 clones appear in this sample, approximately 85% of them only once. About 13% of the sample goes to the ten largest clones.

The sequence is built from TRBV7-2 and TRBJ2-7, and TRBD2 aligns with 10 junction nucleotides. The material sequenced was peripheral blood. The source is a woman aged 65 to 85 in a cohort sampled during active COVID-19. Here is the DNA: TGTGCCAGCAGCTTAGCTCTAGCGGGAGCTCGCTACGAGCAGTACTTC. It translates to CASSLALAGARYEQYF.